This entry lists 5 T cell receptor beta chains sequenced from one sample in a study of shared clonotypes between healthy human individuals. The repertoire was sequenced with immunoSEQ multiplex PCR; TCRdb's copy has only in-frame clones and lacks some. The data contain about 2.5 million clones, around 93% of them seen just once; the ten biggest clones take up around 0.38%. Specimen: naive CD4+ T cells from PBMCs. Subset of the sample: CD45RA+ positively selected. The receptors here all came from a young man in good health. Some clones in this sample may be carry-over from other donors' samples.

V is TRBV19 and J is TRBJ1-1, with TRBD1 matching 7 bases. In germline, CDR1 is LNHDA, CDR2 SQIVND (reference sequence). V shed 4 bases, J shed 6 bases, and the junction held 8 bases outside the gene matches. The CDR3 is 14 amino acids. This chain's CDR3 is CASSTDRAGAEAFF. The CDR3 DNA sequence: TGTGCCAGTAGTACTGACAGGGCGGGGGCTGAAGCTTTCTTT.

The chain links TRBV7-9 to TRBJ2-1, with D uncertain. Germline CDR1 reads SEHNR; CDR2 reads FQNEAQ (reference sequence). CDR3 size: 14 residues. Between the trimmed V and J ends, which lost 4 bases and 2 bases, there was a span of 9 bases. CDR3 sequence reads: CASSSGDPYNEQFF. CDR3 in DNA: TGTGCCAGCAGCTCCGGAGACCCCTACAATGAGCAGTTCTTC.

The CDR3 DNA follows: TGTGCCAGTAGTATCATTCCTAGCGGGGGCCTCAATGAGCAGTTCTTC. This gives the protein CASSIIPSGGLNEQFF. The chain carries TRBV19 and TRBJ2-1; 10 bases line up with TRBD2. The CDR3 is made up of 16 amino acids. V lost 3 bases to trimming and J lost 6 bases; unmatched junction nucleotides: 8. Germline V CDR1 and CDR2: LNHDA, SQIVND (reference sequence). Supplemented by reference TRBV19 and TRBJ2-1, the full variable domain reads DGGITQSPKYLFRKEGQNVTLSCEQNLNHDAMYWYRQDPGQGLRLIYYSQIVNDFQKGDIAEGYSVSREKKESFPLTVTSAQKNPTAFYLCASSIIPSGGLNEQFFGPGTRLTVL.

CDR3 coding DNA: TGTGCCAGCAGTTTAGGTGGTGAGGAGCAGTACTTC. Its translation is CASSLGGEEQYF. The gene calls are TRBV28 and TRBJ2-7, with D unclear. The CDR3 extends over 12 amino acids. Germline CDR1 reads MDHEN; CDR2 reads SYDVKM. V lost 2 bases and J 7 bases, leaving 9 bases between the germline ends.

The V gene is TRBV6-5, the J gene TRBJ2-7; 8 bases are shared with TRBD2. Germline assignment: CDR1 MNHEY and CDR2 SVGAGI. The CDR3 consists of 13 residues. Trimming took 6 bases from V and 5 from J; bases not matched to a gene: 6. CDR3 coding DNA: TGTGCCAGCAGCCGACTTAGCGGGAACGAGCAGTACTTC. The encoded protein is CASSRLSGNEQYF.